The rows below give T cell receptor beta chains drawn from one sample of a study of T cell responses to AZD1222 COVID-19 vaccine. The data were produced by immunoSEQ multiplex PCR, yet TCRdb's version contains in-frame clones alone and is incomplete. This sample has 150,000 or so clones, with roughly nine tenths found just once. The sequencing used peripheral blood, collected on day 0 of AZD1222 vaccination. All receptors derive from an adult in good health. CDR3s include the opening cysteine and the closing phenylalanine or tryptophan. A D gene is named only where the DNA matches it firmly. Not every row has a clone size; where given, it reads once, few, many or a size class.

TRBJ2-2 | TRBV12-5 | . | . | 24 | TGTGCTAGTGGCCCACAAAAGGCCAGTGGGACGTCCAGGGAAATTATATCGAACACCGGGGAGCTGTTTTTT | CASGPQKASGTSREIISNTGELFF
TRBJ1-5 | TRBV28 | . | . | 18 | TGTGCCAGCAGTTCATCGGGGAGGGTGGGTAATAACAATCAGCCCCAGCATTTT | CASSSSGRVGNNNQPQHF
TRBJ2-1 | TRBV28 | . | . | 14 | TGTGCCAGCAGAGGATCAAATCGGGCGGATGAGCAGTTCTTC | CASRGSNRADEQFF
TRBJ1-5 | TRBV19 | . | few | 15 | TGTGCCAGTATGAGCCGACAGGTGAGGAATCAGCCCCAGCATTTT | CASMSRQVRNQPQHF
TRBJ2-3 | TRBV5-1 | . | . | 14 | TGCGCCAGCAGCCGGGGACCAGAGGCAGATACGCAGTATTTT | CASSRGPEADTQYF
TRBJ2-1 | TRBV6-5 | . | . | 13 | TGTGCCAGCAGCGGGGGCTCCTACAATGAGCAGTTCTTC | CASSGGSYNEQFF
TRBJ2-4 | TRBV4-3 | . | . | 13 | TGCGCCAGCAGCCCGGTGACGGGAAACATTCAGTACTTC | CASSPVTGNIQYF
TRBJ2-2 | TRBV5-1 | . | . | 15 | TGCGCCAGCAGCTCGTCGACAGAAAGTACCGGGGAGCTGTTTTTT | CASSSSTESTGELFF
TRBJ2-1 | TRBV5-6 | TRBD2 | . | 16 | TGTGCCAGCAGCTTGGTTGGCGCGGGGGTCTACAATGAGCAGTTCTTC | CASSLVGAGVYNEQFF
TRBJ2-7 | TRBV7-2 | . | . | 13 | TGTGCCAGCAGCCACTCGCCTACCTACGAGCAGTACTTC | CASSHSPTYEQYF
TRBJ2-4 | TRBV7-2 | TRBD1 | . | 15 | TGTGCCAGCAGACCGGGACAGGGGGCCAAAAACATTCAGTACTTC | CASRPGQGAKNIQYF
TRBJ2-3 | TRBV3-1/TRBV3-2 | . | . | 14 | TGTGCCAGCAGCCTCCAGGACAGCACAGATACGCAGTATTTT | CASSLQDSTDTQYF
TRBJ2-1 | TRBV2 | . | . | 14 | TGTGCCAGCCAAGGCCCGACAAGTATCAATGAGCAGTTCTTC | CASQGPTSINEQFF
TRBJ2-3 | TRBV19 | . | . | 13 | TGTGCCAGTAGTCTTTTGAGCACAGATACGCAGTATTTT | CASSLLSTDTQYF
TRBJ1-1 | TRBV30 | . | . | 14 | TGTGCCGTGGTGTTGATTGGGGGAGACACTGAAGCTTTCTTT | CAVVLIGGDTEAFF
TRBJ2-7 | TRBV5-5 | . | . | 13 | TGTGCCAGCAGCGGACGAGGGGCCTACGAGCAGTACTTC | CASSGRGAYEQYF
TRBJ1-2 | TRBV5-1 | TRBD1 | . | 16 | TGCGCCAGCAGCTTGGGAAGGGACAGGGTTCTATATGGCTACACCTTC | CASSLGRDRVLYGYTF
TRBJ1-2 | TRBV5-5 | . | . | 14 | TGTGCCAGCAGCTTTGAGTGGGCTAACTATGGCTACACCTTC | CASSFEWANYGYTF
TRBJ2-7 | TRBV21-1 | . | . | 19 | TGTGCCAGCAGCACGAAGACCCCGGGACAGGGCGTAAGGACCTACGAGCAGTACTTC | CASSTKTPGQGVRTYEQYF
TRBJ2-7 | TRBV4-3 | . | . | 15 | TGCGCCAGCAGCCAAGAGTTGGGGGCCCATTCGGAGCAGTACTTC | CASSQELGAHSEQYF
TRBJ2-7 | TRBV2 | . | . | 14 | TGTGCCAGCAGTGACCGTCCTGGAGAGAGGGAGCAGTACTTC | CASSDRPGEREQYF
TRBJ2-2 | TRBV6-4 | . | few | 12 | TGTGCCAGCAGTGAGGGCACCGGGGAGCTGTTTTTT | CASSEGTGELFF
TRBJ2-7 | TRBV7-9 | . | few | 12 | TGTGCCAGCAGCTTACCCGGCTTAGGGGGGTACTTC | CASSLPGLGGYF
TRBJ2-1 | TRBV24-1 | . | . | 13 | TGTGCCACCGCAGTCGTCGAGGGGGATGAGCAGTTCTTC | CATAVVEGDEQFF
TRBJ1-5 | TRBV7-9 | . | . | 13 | TGTGCCAGCAGCTTAGAGGGCGGGCAGCCCCAGCATTTT | CASSLEGGQPQHF
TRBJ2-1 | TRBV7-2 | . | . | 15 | TGTGCCAGCAGCCCGGCCGTATTCTCCTACAATGAGCAGTTCTTC | CASSPAVFSYNEQFF
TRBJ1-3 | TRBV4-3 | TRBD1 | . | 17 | TGCGCCAGCAGCCAAGTCGCCGGGACAGCCTCTGGAAACACCATATATTTT | CASSQVAGTASGNTIYF
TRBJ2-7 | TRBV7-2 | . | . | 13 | TGTGCCAGCAGCTTAGCGCTTGGTGGCGAGCAGTACTTC | CASSLALGGEQYF
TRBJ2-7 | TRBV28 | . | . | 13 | . | CASSILGVEEQYF
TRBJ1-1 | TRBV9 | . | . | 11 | TGTGCCAGCAGTGCACAATCCGAAGCTTTCTTT | CASSAQSEAFF
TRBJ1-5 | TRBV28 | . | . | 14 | TGTGCCAGCAGTTTTGGTTCTATGGGTCAGCCCCAGCATTTT | CASSFGSMGQPQHF
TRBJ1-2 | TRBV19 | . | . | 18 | TGTGCCAGTACCCACCTATCCCTCGGACAGAGGCTTATGACCGGCTACACCTTC | CASTHLSLGQRLMTGYTF
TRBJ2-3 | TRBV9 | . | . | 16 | TGTGCCAGCAGTCCCCTGGGAGGGACAGTAGGAGATACGCAGTATTTT | CASSPLGGTVGDTQYF
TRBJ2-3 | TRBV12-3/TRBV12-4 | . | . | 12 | TGTGCCAGCAAAATAAACACAGATACGCAGTATTTT | CASKINTDTQYF
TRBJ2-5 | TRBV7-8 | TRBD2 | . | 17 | TGTGCCAGCAGCTTAGCCCTTCGCGGGGGAGACCAAGAGACCCAGTACTTC | CASSLALRGGDQETQYF
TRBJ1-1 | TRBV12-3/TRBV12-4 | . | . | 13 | TGTGCCAGCAGTTTTATACGGAACACTGAAGCTTTCTTT | CASSFIRNTEAFF
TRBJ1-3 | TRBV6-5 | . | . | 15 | TGTGCCAGCAGCCCCGACGGAGCCTCTGGAAACACCATATATTTT | CASSPDGASGNTIYF
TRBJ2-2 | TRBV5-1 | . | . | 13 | TGCGCCAGCAGCTTCATGGGGGCCGGGGAGCTGTTTTTT | CASSFMGAGELFF
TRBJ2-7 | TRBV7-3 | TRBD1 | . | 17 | TGTGCCAGCAGTTCCTCTACAGGGGGCCTCCTTTCCTACGAGCAGTACTTC | CASSSSTGGLLSYEQYF
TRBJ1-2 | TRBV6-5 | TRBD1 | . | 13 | TGTGCCAGCAGTAATGACAGGGTAGCTGGCTACACCTTC | CASSNDRVAGYTF
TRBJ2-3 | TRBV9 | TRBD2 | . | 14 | TGTGCCAGCAGCCTTGGGACTAGTTTAGATACGCAGTATTTT | CASSLGTSLDTQYF